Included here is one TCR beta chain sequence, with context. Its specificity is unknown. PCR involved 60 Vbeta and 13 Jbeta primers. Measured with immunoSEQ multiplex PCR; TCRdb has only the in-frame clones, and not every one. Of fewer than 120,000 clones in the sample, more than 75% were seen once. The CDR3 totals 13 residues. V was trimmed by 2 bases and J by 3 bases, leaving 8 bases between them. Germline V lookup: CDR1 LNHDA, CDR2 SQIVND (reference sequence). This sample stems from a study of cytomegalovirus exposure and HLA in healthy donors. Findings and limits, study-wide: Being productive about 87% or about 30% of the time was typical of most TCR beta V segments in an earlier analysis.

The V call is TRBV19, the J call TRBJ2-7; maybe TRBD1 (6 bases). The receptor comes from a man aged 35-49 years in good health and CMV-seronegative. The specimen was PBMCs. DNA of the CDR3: TGTGCCAGTAGTATACTACAGGGCTACGAGCAGTACTTC. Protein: CASSILQGYEQYF.